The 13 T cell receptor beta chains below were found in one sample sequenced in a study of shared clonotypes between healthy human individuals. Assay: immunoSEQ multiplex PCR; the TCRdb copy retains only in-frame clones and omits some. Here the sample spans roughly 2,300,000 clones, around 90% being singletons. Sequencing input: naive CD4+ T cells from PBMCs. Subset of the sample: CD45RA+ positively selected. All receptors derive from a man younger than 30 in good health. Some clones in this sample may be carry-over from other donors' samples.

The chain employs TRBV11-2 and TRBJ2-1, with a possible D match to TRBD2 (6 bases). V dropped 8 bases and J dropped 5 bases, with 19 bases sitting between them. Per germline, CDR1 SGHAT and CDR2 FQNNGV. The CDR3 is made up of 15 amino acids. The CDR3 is CASVSIRGTNNEQFF. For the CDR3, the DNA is TGTGCCAGCGTCTCCATCCGGGGGACGAACAATGAGCAGTTCTTC.

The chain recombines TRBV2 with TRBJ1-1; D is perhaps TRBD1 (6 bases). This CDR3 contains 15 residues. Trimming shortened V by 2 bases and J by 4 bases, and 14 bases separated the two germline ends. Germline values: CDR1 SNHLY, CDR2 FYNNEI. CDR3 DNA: TGTGCCAGCAGTGAAAAGGGGGTTGTTGGCACTGAAGCTTTCTTT. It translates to CASSEKGVVGTEAFF.

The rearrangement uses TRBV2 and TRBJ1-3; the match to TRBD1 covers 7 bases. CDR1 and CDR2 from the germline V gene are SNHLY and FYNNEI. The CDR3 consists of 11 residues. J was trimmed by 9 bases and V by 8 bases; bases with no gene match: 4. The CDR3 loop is CASSQGTTIYF. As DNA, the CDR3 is TGTGCCAGCTCACAGGGGACCACCATATATTTT. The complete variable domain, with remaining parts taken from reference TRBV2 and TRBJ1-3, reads EPEVTQTPSHQVTQMGQEVILRCVPISNHLYFYWYRQILGQKVEFLVSFYNNEISEKSEIFDDQFSVERPDGSNFTLKIRSTKLEDSAMYFCASSQGTTIYFGEGSWLTVV.

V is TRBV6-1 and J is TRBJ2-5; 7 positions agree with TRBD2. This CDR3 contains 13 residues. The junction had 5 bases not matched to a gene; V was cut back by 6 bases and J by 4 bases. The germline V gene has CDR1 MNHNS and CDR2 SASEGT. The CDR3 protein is CASRGLVSETQYF. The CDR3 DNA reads TGTGCCAGCAGAGGACTAGTTTCAGAGACCCAGTACTTC.

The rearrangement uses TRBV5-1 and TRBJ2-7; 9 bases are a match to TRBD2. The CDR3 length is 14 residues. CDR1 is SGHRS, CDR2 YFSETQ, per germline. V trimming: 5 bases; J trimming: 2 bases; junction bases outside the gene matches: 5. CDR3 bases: TGCGCCAGCAGTCCGACTAGCGGCCCCTACGAGCAGTACTTC. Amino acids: CASSPTSGPYEQYF.

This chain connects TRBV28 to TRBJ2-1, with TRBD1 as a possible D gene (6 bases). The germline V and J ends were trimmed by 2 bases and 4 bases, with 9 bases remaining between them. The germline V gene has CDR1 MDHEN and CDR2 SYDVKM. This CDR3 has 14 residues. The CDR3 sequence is CASSLPDRYNEQFF. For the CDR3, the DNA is TGTGCCAGCAGTTTACCGGACAGATACAATGAGCAGTTCTTC.

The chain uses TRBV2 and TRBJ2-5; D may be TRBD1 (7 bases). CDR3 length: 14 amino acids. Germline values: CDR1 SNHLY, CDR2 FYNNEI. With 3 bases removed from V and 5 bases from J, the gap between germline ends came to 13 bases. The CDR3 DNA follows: TGTGCCAGCAGTGATGTGTCAGGGGGGGAGACCCAGTACTTC. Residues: CASSDVSGGETQYF.

DNA for the CDR3: TGCGCCAGCAGCAGAAGGGACACCGGGGAGCTGTTTTTT. Translation gives CASSRRDTGELFF. The chain has TRBV5-1 and TRBJ2-2; the D is unclear. Trimming pared 4 bases from V and 3 bases from J, leaving 7 bases between. The CDR3 is made up of 13 amino acids. CDR1 and CDR2 (germline): SGHRS, YFSETQ.

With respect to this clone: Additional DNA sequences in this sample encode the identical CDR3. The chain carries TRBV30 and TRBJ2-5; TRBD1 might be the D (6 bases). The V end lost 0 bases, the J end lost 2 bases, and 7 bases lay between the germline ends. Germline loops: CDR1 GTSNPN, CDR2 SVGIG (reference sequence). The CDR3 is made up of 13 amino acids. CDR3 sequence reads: CAWSVGTQETQYF. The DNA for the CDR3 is TGTGCCTGGAGTGTTGGGACACAAGAGACCCAGTACTTC.

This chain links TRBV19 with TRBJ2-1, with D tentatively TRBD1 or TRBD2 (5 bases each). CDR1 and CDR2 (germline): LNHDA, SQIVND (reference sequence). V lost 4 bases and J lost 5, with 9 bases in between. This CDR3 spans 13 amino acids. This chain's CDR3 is CASSKGTHNEQFF. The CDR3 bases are TGTGCCAGTAGTAAGGGGACCCACAATGAGCAGTTCTTC.

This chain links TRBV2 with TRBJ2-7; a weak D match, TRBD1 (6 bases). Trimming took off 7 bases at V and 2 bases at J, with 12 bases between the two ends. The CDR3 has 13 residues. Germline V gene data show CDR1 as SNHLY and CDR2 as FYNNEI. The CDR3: CASIKGQTYEQYF. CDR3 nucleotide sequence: TGTGCCAGCATTAAAGGACAGACCTACGAGCAGTACTTC.

The CDR3 bases are TGTGCCAGCAGTGAACAGGGGGCAAGGACTGGAAACACCATATATTTT. Amino acids: CASSEQGARTGNTIYF. The chain carries TRBV2 and TRBJ1-3, with 8 bases identical to TRBD1. Germline trimming cut 2 bases from V and 2 bases from J; bases unmatched to any gene: 5. The CDR3 totals 16 residues. Germline CDR1 is SNHLY and CDR2 is FYNNEI.

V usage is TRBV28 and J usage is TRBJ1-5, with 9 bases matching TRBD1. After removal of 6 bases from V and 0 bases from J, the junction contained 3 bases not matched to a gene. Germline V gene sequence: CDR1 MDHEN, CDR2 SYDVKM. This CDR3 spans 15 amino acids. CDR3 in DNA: TGTGCCAGCAGCGAGACAGGGGGTAGCAATCAGCCCCAGCATTTT. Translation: CASSETGGSNQPQHF.